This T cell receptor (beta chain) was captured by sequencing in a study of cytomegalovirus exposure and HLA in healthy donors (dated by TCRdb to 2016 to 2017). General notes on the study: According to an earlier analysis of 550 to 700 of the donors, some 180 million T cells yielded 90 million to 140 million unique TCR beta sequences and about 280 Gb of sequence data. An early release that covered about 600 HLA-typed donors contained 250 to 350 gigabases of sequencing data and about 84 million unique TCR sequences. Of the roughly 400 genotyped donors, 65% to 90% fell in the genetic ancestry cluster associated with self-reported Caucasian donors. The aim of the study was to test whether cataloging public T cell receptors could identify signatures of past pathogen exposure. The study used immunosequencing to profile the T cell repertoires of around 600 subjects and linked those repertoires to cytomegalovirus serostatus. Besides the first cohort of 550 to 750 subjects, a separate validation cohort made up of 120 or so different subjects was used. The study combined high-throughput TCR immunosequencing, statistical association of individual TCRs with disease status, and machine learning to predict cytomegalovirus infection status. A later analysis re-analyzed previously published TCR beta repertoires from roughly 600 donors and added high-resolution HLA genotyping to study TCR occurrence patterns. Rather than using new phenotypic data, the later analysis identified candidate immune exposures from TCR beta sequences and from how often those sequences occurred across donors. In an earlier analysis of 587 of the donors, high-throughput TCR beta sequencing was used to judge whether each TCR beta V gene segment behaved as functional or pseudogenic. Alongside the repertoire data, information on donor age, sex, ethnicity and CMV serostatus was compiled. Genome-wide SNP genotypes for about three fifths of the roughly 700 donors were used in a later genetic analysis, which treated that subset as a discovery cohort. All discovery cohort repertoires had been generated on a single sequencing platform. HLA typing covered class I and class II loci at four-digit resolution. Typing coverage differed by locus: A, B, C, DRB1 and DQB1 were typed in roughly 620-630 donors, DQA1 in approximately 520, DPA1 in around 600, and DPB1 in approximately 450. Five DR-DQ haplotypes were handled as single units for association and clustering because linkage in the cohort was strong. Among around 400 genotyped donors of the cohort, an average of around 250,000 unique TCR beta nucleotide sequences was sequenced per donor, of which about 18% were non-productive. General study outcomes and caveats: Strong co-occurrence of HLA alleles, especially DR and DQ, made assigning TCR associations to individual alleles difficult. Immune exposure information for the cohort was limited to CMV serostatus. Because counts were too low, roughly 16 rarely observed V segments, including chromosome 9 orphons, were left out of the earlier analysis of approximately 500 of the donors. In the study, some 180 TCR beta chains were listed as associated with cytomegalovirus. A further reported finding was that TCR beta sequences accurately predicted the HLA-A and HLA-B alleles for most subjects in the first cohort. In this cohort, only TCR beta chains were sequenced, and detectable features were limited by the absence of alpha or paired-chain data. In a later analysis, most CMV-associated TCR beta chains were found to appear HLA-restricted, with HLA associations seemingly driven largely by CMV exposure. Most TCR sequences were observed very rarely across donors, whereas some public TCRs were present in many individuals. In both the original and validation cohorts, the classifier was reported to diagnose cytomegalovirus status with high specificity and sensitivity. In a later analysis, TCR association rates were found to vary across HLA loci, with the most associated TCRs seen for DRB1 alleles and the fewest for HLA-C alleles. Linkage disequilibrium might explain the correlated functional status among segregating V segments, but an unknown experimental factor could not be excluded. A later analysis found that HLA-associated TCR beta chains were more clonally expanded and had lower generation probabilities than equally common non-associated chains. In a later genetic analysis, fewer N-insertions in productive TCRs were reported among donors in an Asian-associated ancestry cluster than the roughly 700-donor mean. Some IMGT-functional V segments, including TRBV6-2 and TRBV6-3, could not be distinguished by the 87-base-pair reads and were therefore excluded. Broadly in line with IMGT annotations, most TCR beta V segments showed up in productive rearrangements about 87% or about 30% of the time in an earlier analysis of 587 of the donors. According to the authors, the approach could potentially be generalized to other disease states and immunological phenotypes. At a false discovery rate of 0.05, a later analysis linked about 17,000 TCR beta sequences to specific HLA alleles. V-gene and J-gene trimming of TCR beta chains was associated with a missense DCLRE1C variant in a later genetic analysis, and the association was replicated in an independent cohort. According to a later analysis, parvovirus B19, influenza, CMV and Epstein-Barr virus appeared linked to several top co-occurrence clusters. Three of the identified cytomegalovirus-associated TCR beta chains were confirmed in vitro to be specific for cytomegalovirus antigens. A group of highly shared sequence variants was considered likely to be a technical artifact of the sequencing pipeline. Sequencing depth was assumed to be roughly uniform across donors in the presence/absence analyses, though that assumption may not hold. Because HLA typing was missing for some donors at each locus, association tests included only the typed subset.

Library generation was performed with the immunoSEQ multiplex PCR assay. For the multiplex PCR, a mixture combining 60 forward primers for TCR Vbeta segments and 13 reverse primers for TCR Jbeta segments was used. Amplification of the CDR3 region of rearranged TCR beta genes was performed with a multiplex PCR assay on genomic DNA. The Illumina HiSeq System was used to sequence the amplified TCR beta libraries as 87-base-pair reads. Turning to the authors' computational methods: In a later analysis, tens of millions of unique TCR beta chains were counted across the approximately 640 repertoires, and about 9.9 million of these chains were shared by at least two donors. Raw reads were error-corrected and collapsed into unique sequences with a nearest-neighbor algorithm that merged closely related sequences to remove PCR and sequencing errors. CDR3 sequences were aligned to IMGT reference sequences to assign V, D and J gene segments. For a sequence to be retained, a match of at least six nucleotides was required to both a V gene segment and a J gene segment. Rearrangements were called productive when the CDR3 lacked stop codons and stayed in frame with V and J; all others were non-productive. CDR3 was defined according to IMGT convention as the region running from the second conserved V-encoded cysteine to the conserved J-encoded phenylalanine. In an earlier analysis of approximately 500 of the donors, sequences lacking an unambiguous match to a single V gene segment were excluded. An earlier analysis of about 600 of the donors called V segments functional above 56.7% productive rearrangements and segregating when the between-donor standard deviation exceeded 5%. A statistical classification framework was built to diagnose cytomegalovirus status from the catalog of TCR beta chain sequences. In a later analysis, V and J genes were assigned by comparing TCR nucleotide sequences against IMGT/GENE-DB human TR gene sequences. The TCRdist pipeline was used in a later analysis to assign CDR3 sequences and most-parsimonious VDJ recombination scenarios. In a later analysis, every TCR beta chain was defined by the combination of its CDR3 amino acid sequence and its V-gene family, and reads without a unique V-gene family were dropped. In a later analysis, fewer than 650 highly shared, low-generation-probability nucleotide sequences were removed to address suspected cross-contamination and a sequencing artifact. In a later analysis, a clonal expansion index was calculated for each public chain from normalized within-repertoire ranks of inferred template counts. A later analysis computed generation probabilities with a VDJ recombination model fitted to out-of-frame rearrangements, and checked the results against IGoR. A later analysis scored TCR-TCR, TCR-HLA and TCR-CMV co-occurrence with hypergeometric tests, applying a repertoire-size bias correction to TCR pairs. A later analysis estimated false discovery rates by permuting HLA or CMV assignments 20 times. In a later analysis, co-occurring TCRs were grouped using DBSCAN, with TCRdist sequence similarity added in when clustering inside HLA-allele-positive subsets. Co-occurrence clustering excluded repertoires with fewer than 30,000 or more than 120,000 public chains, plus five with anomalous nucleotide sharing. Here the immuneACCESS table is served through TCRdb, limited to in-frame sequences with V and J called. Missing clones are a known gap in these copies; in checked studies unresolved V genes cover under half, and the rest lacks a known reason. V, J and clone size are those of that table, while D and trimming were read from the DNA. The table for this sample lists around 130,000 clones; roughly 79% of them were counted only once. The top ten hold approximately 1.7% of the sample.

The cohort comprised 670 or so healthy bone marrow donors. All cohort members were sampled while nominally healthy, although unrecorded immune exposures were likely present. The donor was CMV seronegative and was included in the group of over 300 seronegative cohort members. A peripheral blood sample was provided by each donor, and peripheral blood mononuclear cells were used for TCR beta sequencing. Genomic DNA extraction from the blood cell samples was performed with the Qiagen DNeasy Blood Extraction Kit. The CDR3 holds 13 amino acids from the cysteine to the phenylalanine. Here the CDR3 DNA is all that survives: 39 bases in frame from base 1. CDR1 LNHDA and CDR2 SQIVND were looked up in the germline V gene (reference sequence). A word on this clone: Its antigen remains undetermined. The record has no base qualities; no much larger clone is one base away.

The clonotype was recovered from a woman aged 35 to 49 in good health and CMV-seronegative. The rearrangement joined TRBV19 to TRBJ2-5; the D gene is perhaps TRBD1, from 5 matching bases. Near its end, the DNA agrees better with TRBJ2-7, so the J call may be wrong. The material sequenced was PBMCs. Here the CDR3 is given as CASSMDTAYEQYF. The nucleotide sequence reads TGTGCCAGTAGTATGGACACTGCCTACGAGCAGTACTTC.